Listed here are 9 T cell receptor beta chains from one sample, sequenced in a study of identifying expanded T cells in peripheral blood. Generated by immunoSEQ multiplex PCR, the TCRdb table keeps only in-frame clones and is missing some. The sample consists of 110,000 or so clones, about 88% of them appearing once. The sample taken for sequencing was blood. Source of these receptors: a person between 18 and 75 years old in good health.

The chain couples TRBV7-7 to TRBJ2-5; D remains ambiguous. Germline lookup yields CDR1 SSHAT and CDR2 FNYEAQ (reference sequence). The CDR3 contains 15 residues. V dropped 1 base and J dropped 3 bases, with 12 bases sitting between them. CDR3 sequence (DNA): TGTGCCAGCAGCTTAGGTACGGCCCAGAAAGAGACCCAGTACTTC. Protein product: CASSLGTAQKETQYF.

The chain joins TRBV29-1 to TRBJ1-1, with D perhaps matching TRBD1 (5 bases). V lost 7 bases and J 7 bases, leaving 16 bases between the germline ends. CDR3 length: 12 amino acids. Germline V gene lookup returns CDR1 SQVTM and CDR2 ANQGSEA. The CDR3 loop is CSEKQDFSEAFF. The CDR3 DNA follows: TGCAGCGAAAAACAGGACTTCAGTGAAGCTTTCTTT.

CDR3 sequence: CASSLSGYIQYF. As DNA, the CDR3 is TGTGCCAGCAGTTTATCCGGGTACATTCAGTACTTC. This chain uses TRBV28 with TRBJ2-4, with unresolved D. The CDR3 is 12 residues long. CDR1 is MDHEN and CDR2 is SYDVKM in the germline V gene. V shed 1 base and J shed 8 bases, with 6 bases lying between them.

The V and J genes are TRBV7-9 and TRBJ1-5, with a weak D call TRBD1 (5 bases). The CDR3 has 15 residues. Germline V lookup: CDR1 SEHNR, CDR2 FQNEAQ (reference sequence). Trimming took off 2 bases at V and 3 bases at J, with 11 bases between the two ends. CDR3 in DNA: TGTGCCAGCAGCTTAAGTGGGACTGACAATCAGCCCCAGCATTTT. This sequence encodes CASSLSGTDNQPQHF.

CDR3 nucleotide sequence: TGTGCCAGCACCCCACTGGACCGGGGACTGAACACTGAAGCTTTCTTT. It yields the protein CASTPLDRGLNTEAFF. The chain employs TRBV7-2 and TRBJ1-1, with TRBD1 as a possible D gene (5 bases). Trimming pared 7 bases from V and 0 bases from J, leaving 18 bases between. The CDR3 has 16 amino acids. The V gene's germline CDR1 is SGHTA and CDR2 FQGNSA.

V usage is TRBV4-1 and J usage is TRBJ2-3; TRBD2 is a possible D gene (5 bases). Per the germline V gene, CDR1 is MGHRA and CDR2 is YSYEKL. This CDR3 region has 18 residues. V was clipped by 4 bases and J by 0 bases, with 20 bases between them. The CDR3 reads CASSPWRYSGESTDTQYF. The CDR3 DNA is TGCGCCAGCAGCCCTTGGAGATACAGCGGAGAAAGCACAGATACGCAGTATTTT.

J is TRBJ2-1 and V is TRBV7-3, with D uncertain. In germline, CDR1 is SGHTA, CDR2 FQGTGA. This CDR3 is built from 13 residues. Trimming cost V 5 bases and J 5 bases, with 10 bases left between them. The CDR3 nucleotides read TGTGCCAGCAGCACGGGCCCAAACAATGAGCAGTTCTTC. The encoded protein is CASSTGPNNEQFF.

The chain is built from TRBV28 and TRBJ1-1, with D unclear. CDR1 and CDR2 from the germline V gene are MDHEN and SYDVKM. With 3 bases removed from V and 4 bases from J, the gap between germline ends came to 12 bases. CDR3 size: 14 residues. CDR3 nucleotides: TGTGCCAGCAGTTTGCCGAGGAGGATCACTGAAGCTTTCTTT. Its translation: CASSLPRRITEAFF.

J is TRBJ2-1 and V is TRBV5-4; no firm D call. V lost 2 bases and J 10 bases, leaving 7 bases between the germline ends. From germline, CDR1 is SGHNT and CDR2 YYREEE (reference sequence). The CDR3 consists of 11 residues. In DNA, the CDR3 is TGTGCCAGCAGCTTAGAAGACGAGCAGTTCTTC. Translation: CASSLEDEQFF.